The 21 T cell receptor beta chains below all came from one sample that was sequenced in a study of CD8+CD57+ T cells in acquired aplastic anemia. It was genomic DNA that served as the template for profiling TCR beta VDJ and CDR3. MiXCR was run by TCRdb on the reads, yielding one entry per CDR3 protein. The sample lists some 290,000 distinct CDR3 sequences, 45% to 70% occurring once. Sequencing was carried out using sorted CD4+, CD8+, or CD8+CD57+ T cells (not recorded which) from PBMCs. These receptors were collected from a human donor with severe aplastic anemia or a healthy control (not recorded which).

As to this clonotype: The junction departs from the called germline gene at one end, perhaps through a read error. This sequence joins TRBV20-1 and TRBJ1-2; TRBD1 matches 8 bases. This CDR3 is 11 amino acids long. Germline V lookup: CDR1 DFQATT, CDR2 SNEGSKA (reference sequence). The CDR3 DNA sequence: TGCAGTGCTAGAGCAGACAGGGGCCACACCTTT. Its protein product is CSARADRGHTF.

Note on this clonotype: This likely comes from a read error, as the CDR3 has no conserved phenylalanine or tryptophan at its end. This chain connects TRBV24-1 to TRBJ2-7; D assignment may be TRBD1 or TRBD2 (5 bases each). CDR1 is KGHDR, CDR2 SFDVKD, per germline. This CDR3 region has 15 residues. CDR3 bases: TGCGCCACCAGTGATCGGGGACGGGGCTCCTACGAGCAGTACCTC. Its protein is CATSDRGRGSYEQYL.

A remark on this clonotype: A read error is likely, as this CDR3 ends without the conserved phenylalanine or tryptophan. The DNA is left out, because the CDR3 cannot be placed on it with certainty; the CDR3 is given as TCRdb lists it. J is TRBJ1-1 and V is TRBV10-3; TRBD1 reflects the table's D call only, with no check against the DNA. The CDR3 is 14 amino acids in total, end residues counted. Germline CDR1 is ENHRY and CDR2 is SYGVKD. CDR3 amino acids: CATSRQGLETEALV.

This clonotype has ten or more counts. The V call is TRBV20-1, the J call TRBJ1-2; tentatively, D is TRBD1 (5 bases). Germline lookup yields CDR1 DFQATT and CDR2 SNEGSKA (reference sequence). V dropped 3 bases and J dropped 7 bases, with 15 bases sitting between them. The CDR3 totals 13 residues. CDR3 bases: TGCAGTGCTAGTACGGGGGGGTTGGTTGGCTACACCTTC. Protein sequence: CSASTGGLVGYTF.

The CDR3 coding sequence is TGTGCCAGCAGCCCAGGAAATCGGGGCAATCAGCCCCAGCATTTT. As protein: CASSPGNRGNQPQHF. V is TRBV12-3 or TRBV12-4 and J is TRBJ1-5; D is uncertain. The CDR3 is 15 amino acids. V was trimmed by 6 bases and J by 2 bases, leaving 14 bases between them.

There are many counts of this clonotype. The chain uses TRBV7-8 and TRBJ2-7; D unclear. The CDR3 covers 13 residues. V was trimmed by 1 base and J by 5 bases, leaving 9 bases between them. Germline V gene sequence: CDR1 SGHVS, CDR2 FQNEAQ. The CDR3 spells CASSLGLGNEQYF. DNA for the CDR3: TGTGCCAGCAGCTTAGGACTGGGTAACGAGCAGTACTTC.

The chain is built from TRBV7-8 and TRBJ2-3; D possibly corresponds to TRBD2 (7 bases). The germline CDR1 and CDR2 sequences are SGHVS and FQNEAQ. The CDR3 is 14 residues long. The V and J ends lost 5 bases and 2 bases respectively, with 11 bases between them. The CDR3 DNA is TGTGCCAGCAGCGGGGGGGCCTACACAGATACGCAGTATTTT. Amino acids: CASSGGAYTDTQYF.

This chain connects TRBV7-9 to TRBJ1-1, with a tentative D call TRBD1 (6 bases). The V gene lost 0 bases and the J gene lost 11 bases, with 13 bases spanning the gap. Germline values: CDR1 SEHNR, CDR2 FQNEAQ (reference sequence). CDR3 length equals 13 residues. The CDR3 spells CASSLAGANGAFF. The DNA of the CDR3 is TGTGCCAGCAGCTTAGCGGGGGCCAATGGGGCTTTCTTT.

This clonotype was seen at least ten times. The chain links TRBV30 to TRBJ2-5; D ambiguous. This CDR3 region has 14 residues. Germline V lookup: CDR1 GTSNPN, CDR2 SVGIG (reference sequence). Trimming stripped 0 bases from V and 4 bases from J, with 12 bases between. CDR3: CAWSVGGLRETQYF. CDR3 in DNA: TGTGCCTGGAGTGTAGGTGGGCTACGAGAGACCCAGTACTTC.

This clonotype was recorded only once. In nucleotides, the CDR3 is TGTGCCACCAGTGATCCAGGGCAGGGCGGTACTGAAGCTTTCTTT. It encodes CATSDPGQGGTEAFF. This chain connects TRBV24-1 to TRBJ1-1; a weak D match, TRBD1 (5 bases). V lost 3 bases to trimming and J lost 5 bases, with 15 bases between them. This CDR3 contains 15 residues. Germline CDR1 reads KGHDR; CDR2 reads SFDVKD.

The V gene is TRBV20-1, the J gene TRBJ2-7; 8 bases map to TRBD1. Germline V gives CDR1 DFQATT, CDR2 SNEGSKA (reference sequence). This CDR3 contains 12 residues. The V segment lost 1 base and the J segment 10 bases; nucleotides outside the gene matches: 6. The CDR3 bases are TGCAGTGCTAGAGTCGGCGGGACAGGACAGTACTTC. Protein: CSARVGGTGQYF.

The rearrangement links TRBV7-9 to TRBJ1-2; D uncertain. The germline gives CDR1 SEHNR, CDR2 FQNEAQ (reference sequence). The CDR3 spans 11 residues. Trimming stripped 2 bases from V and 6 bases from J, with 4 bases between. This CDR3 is CASSLLDGYTF. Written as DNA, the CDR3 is TGTGCCAGCAGCTTATTGGATGGCTACACCTTC.

DNA for the CDR3: TGCGCCAGCAGCTTTGGTGACAGGAACCCGGGCGAGCAGTACTTC. As protein: CASSFGDRNPGEQYF. The chain employs TRBV5-1 and TRBJ2-7, with TRBD1 as a possible D gene (6 bases). V was cut by 2 bases and J by 6 bases, with 18 bases left in between. The V gene's germline CDR1 is SGHRS and CDR2 YFSETQ. The CDR3 consists of 15 residues.

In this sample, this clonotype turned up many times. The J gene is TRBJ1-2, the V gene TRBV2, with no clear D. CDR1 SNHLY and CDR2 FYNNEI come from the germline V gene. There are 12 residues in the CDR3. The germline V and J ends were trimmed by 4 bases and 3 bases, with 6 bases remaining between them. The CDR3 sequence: CASSVTDYGYTF. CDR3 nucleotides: TGTGCCAGCAGTGTAACGGACTATGGCTACACCTTC.

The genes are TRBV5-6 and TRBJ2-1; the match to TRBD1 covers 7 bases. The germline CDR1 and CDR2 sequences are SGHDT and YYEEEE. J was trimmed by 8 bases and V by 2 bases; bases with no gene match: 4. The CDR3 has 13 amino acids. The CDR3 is CASSFTGVDEQFF. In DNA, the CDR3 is TGTGCCAGCAGCTTTACAGGGGTCGATGAGCAGTTCTTC.

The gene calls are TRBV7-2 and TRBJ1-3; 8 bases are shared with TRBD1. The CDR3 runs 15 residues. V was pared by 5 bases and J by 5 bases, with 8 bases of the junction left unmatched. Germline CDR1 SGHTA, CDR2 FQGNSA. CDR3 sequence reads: CASSPTGTGRNTIYF. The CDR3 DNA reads TGTGCCAGCAGCCCGACAGGGACAGGCCGAAACACCATATATTTT.

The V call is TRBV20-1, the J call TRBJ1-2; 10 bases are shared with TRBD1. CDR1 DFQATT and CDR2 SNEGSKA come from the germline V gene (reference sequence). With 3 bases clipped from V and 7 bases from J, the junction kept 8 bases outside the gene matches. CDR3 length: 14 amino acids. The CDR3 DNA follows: TGCAGTGCTAGTGGGGACAGGGGCGTCGGTGGCTACACCTTC. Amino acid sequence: CSASGDRGVGGYTF.

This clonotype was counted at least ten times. Here the CDR3 DNA reads TGTGCCAGCAGCGTAGGACAGGGGGCTTGGGAGACCCAGTACTTC. The encoded protein is CASSVGQGAWETQYF. The chain is built from TRBV9 and TRBJ2-5; 10 nucleotides line up with TRBD1. J gave up 5 bases and V 0 bases, and 4 bases lay outside the gene matches. The CDR3 length is 15 residues. Germline V gene lookup returns CDR1 SGDLS and CDR2 YYNGEE.

The CDR3 DNA reads TGTGCCAGTAGTATATCGGGACAGGGAGGCGAGCAGTACTTC. Translating gives CASSISGQGGEQYF. This chain connects TRBV19 to TRBJ2-5, with 9 bases that match TRBD1. The J call may be in error: the DNA end matches TRBJ2-7 better. The CDR3 is made up of 14 amino acids. Germline CDR1 reads LNHDA; CDR2 reads SQIVND (reference sequence).

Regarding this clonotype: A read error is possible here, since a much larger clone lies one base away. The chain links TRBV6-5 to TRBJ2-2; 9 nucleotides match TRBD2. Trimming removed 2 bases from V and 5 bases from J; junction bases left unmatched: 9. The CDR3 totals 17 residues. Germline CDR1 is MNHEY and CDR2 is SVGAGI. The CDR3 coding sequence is TGTGCCAGCAGTTACCCTGGCGGGGGGGGAGGGACCGGGGAGCTGTTTTTT. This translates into CASSYPGGGGGTGELFF.

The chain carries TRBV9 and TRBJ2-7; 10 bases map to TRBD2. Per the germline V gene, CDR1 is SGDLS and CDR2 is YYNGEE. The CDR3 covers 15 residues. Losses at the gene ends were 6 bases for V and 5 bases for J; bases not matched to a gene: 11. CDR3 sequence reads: CASKKAGTSADEQYF. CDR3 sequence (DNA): TGTGCCAGCAAAAAAGCCGGGACTAGCGCCGACGAGCAGTACTTC. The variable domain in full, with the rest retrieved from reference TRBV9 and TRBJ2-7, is DSGVTQTPKHLITATGQRVTLRCSPRSGDLSVYWYQQSLDQGLQFLIQYYNGEERAKGNILERFSAQQFPDLHSELNLSSLELGDSALYFCASKKAGTSADEQYFGPGTRLTVT.